This T cell receptor beta chain comes out of a study of shared clonotypes between healthy human individuals. The data were produced by immunoSEQ multiplex PCR, yet TCRdb's version contains in-frame clones alone and is incomplete. The sample holds hundreds of thousands of clones, roughly 79% seen once. The study drew all its donors from Caucasian adults living in Nashville, Tennessee. Unsorted samples, those not sorted, used roughly 100 million PBMCs for genomic DNA. Germline V CDR1 and CDR2: SGHTA, FQGNSA. V gave up 6 bases and J gave up 7 bases; unmatched junction bases: 12. This CDR3 is built from 17 residues.

The sequencing sample was made of PBMCs. The genes are TRBV7-2 and TRBJ2-2; 12 nucleotides agree with TRBD2. The receptor comes from a middle-aged woman in good health. Some clones in this sample may be carry-over from other donors' samples. In DNA form, the CDR3 reads TGTGCCAGCAGACCCCCTAGCGGGAGGGCTTCAGGCGGGGAGCTGTTTTTT. Translated, it gives CASRPPSGRASGGELFF.